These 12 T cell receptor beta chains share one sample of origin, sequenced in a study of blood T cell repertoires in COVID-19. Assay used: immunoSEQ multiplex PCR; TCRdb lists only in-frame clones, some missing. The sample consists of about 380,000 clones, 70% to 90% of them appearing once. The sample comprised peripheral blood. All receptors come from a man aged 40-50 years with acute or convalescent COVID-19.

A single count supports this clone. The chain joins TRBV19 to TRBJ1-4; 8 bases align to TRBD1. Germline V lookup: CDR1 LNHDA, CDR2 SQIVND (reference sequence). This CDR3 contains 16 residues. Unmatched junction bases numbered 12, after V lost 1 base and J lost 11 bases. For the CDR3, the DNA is TGTGCCAGTAGTATAGGCCCCGGGACAGGAACGAAGAAACTGTTTTTT. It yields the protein CASSIGPGTGTKKLFF.

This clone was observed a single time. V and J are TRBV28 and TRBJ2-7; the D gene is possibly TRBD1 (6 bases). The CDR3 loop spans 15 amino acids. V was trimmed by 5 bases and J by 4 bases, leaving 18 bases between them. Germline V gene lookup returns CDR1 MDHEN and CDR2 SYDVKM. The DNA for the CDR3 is TGTGCCAGCAGTGCCGGACAGTCCAACCCTTACGAGCAGTACTTC. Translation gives CASSAGQSNPYEQYF.

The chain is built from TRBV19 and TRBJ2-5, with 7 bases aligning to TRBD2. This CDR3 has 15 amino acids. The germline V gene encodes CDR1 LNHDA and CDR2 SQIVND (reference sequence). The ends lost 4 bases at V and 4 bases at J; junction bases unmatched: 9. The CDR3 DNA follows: TGTGCCAGTAGTAACCCCGGGACGGGGGGAGAGACCCAGTACTTC. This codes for CASSNPGTGGETQYF.

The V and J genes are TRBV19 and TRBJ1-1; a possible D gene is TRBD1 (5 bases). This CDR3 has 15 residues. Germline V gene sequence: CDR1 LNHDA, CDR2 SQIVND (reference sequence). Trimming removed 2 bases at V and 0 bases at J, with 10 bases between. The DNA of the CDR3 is TGTGCCAGTAGTATACGCGGACATTTGAACACTGAAGCTTTCTTT. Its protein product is CASSIRGHLNTEAFF.

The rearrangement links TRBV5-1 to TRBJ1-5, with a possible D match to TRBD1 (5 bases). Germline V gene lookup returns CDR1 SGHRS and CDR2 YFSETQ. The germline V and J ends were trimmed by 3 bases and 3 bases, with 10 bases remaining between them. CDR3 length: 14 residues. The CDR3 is CASSWGDPNQPQHF. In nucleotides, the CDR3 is TGCGCCAGCAGCTGGGGGGATCCCAATCAGCCCCAGCATTTT.

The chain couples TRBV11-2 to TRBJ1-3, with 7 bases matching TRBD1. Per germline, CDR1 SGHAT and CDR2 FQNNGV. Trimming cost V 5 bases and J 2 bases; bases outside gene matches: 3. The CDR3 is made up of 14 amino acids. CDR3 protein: CASSPGTAGNTIYF. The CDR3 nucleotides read TGTGCCAGCAGCCCGGGGACAGCTGGAAACACCATATATTTT.

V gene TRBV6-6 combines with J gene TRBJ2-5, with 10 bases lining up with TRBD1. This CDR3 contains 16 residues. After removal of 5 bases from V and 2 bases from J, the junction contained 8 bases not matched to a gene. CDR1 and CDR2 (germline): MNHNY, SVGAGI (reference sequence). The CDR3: CASSIAGTGAQETQYF. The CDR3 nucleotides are TGTGCCAGCAGTATCGCCGGGACAGGGGCGCAAGAGACCCAGTACTTC.

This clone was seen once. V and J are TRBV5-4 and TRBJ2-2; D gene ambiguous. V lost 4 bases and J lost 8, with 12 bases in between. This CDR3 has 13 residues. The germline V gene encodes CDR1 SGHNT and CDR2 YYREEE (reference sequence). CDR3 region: CASSPRLTGELFF. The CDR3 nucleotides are TGTGCCAGCAGCCCTAGACTGACTGGGGAGCTGTTTTTT.

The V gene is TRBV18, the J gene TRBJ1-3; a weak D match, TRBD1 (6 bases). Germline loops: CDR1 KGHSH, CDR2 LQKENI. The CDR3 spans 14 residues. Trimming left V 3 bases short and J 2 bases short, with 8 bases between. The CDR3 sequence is CASSPGQTGNTIYF. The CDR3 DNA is TGTGCCAGCTCACCGGGACAAACTGGAAACACCATATATTTT.

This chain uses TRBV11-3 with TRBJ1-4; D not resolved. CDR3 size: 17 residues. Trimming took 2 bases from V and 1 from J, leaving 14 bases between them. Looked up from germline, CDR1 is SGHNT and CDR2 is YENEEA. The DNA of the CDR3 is TGTGCCAGCAGCTTAAACAGAACCCAGAGAACTAATGAAAAACTGTTTTTT. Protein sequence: CASSLNRTQRTNEKLFF.

This CDR3 reads CASSRGASDFGAIGYTF. The DNA for the CDR3 is TGTGCCAGCAGCCGGGGGGCCTCTGACTTTGGGGCTATTGGCTACACCTTC. This chain uses TRBV27 with TRBJ1-2, with TRBD1 as a possible D gene (6 bases). V was cut by 6 bases and J by 7 bases, with 27 bases left in between. Germline values: CDR1 MNHEY, CDR2 SMNVEV (reference sequence). CDR3 length: 17 amino acids.

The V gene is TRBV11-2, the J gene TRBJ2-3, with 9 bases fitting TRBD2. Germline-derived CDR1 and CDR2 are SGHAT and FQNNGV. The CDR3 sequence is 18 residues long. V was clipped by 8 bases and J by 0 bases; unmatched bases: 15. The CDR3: CASGSAAGGRGSTDTQYF. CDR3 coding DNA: TGTGCCAGCGGCTCGGCAGCGGGGGGAAGGGGTAGCACAGATACGCAGTATTTT.